This T cell receptor (beta chain) was profiled in a study of response to subunit inactivated influenza vaccine. General study points: The study's authors posited that every seasonal influenza vaccination enlists few new T cells.

This clonotype was picked up a small number of times. Its specificity is unknown. Each CDR3 protein is one row after TCRdb ran MiXCR on the RT-PCR reads. The sample includes some 300,000 distinct CDR3 sequences, approximately 21% of them seen just once. J lost 5 bases, V lost 4 bases, and 9 bases had no gene match. Germline V gene sequence: CDR1 SGHKS, CDR2 YYEKEE (reference sequence). The CDR3 extends over 15 amino acids. The input for sequencing was PBMCs from blood, taken approximately 22 months after vaccination. The chain employs TRBV5-5 and TRBJ1-1; 9 bases are shared with TRBD1. The origin of this receptor is a man aged 50-75 years who received an inactivated influenza vaccine. CDR3 residues: CASSGSGTGTTEAFF. The CDR3 nucleotides are TGTGCCAGCAGCGGTTCCGGGACAGGGACTACTGAAGCTTTCTTT. The whole variable domain, filled in from reference TRBV5-5 and TRBJ1-1, reads DAGVTQSPTHLIKTRGQQVTLRCSPISGHKSVSWYQQVLGQGPQFIFQYYEKEERGRGNFPDRFSARQFPNYSSELNVNALLLGDSALYLCASSGSGTGTTEAFFGQGTRLTVV.